This section outlines one T cell receptor (beta chain) sequence together with its context. Its target is not known. The record originates from a study of T-cell memory formation after mild COVID-19. Study in general: Among the donors, TCR clusters were largely specific to each donor.

Study-wide findings and caveats: CD8+ contracting clones occupied EMRA, while CD4+ ones occupied mainly CM and EM. Cross-reactive memory appears to have joined, as suggested by some responding clones showing up in pre-infection memory.

With constant-segment primers, 5'RACE yielded cDNA libraries of TCR alpha and TCR beta that carried sample barcodes and UMIs. One entry per CDR3 protein results from TCRdb running MiXCR on the 5' RACE reads. The sample records around 510,000 distinct CDR3 sequences, less than 25% being singletons. Germline V gene lookup returns CDR1 LNHDA and CDR2 SQIVND (reference sequence). This CDR3 contains 14 residues. Trimming removed 6 bases at V and 0 bases at J, with 9 bases between. The chain employs TRBV19 and TRBJ1-5; D gene unclear. The clonotype originates from an adult woman who had mild COVID-19 (a few samples of this study predate the infection). Cell type and time point are not known. The material sequenced was PBMCs or a T cell subset sorted from them (not recorded which). The CDR3 DNA reads TGTGCCAGTAGCGAAGCTTATAGCAATCAGCCCCAGCATTTT. Translation gives CASSEAYSNQPQHF.